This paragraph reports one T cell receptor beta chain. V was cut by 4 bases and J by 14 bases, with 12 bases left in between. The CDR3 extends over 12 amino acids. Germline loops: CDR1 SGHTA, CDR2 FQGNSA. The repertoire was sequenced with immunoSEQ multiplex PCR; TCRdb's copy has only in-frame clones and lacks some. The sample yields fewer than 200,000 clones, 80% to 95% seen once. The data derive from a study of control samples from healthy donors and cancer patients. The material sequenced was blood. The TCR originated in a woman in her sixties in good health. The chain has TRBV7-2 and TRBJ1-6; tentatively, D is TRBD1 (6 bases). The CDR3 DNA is TGTGCCAGCAGCTCCGTGACAGGTACCCTCCACTTT. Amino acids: CASSSVTGTLHF. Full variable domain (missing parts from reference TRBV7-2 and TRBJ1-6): GAGVSQSPSNKVTEKGKDVELRCDPISGHTALYWYRQSLGQGLEFLIYFQGNSAPDKSGLPSDRFSAERTGGSVSTLTIQRTQQEDSAVYLCASSSVTGTLHFGNGTRLTVT.